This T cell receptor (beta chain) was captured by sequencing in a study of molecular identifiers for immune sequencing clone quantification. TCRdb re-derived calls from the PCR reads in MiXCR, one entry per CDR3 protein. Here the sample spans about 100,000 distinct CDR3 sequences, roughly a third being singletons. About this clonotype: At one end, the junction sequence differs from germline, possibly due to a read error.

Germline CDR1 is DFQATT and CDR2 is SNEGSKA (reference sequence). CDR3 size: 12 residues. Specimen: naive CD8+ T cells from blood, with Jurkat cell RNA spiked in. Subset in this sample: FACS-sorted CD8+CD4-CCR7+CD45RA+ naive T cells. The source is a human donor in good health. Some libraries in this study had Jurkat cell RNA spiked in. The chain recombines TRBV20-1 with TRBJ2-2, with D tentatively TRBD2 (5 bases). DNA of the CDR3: TGCAGTGCTAGTGGTGACACCGGGGAGCTGTTATTT. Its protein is CSASGDTGELLF.